This T cell receptor beta chain appears in the sequencing data of a study of T cell responses to AZD1222 COVID-19 vaccine (dated by TCRdb to about 2021). Notes on the research overall: Because spike-specific TCR depth and breadth did not differ between the two schedules, AZD1222 recipients who got a second dose at roughly 4 weeks were pooled with those who got a second dose at roughly 12 weeks. A total of 230 to 250 trial participants underwent TCR sequencing, of whom 207 received two doses of AZD1222 and about 25 received two doses of the MenACWY control vaccine. Enrollment into the trials was organized by age into subgroups of 18-55, 56-69 and 70-plus years, and those subgroups contained 148, 28 and 57 TCR-sequenced participants, respectively. Results and caveats for the whole study, not just this receptor: Conclusions about previously exposed vaccinees are limited, since just five or six AZD1222 recipients were seropositive for SARS-CoV-2 at baseline. Participants were mostly white British and included more females than males, and it was suggested by the authors that clonal diversity may have been underestimated. Reportedly, almost half of the unique spike-specific TCRs recognized epitopes lying outside the regions that are mutated in the B.1.351 and B.1.1.7 variants. The 56-69-year group was small, and its depth increase did not reach significance, likely because of low power. CD4 TCRs associated with the vaccine covered the entire spike protein, and the dominant responses were in regions 160-218 and 743-854. Spike-specific TCR breadth and depth rose significantly after two AZD1222 doses compared with day 0 and with MenACWY recipients. Because no day 14 peak-response samples were available, repertoires were characterized only after the peak T cell response.

The CDR3 regions of human TCRbeta chains were analyzed by immunosequencing. Per the source publication's procedure: Repertoire TCRs were matched against a reference library of SARS-CoV-2-specific TCRs generated with the MIRA antigen-specificity platform. Breadth was defined as the fraction of unique TCRs that were SARS-CoV-2-associated. Depth was defined as the fraction of total T cells that were SARS-CoV-2-associated. Using the MIRA data, each spike-specific TCR was mapped to the spike region that the TCR reacts to and placed in a CD4 or CD8 class. Log10-transformed breadth and depth values were compared by one-way ANOVA with Sidak's multiple comparisons tests. What TCRdb holds here is the immuneACCESS table cut down to in-frame rearrangements. Part of the clones is not present; checked against another copy, under half of the missing clones reflect an unresolved V gene, and the others are unexplained. D and trimming come from the DNA, and the V and J calls and clone size come from that table. The sample table records around 95,000 clones; about 93% of these occur just once. Of the sample, 1.5% to 2% falls within the top ten clones.

A remark on this clone: It lacks a known antigen. Per-base qualities were not stored, and no clone one base away is much larger.

According to the study, the label for this sample's time point signals: baseline before first vaccination. Samples from vaccinated people were obtained from the UK trials COV001 and COV002, which included a single-blind randomized controlled phase 2/3 trial of AZD1222 (ChAdOx1 nCoV-19) in healthy adults. For TCRbeta chain sequencing, PBMC samples were collected from trial participants at day 0 and at day 28 after the second dose. From the cysteine up to the phenylalanine, the CDR3 has a length of 13 residues. The entry retains the CDR3 DNA only, 39 bases that are in frame from base 1. From the germline V gene (reference sequence), CDR1 is WNHNN and CDR2 is SYGVQD. V and J lose 5 bases and 4 bases, and a span of 11 bases separates them.

This receptor was identified in an adult in good health. Material: peripheral blood, obtained on day 0 of AZD1222 vaccination. The sequence joins TRBV10-1 to TRBJ2-5; the D gene is perhaps TRBD1, from 5 matching bases. CDR3 reads: CASSLTVLETQYF. The nucleotide sequence reads as follows: TGCGCCAGCAGTCTGACAGTTTTAGAGACCCAGTACTTC.